The text below deals with one T cell receptor (beta chain). These data come from a study of cytomegalovirus exposure and HLA in healthy donors. The PCR employed 60 Vbeta primers together with 13 Jbeta primers. TCRdb keeps only in-frame clones here, not all; method: immunoSEQ multiplex PCR. The sample contains under 150,000 clones, about 75% of which appear only once. Germline CDR1 SQVTM, CDR2 ANQGSEA. This CDR3 region has 16 residues. After removal of 2 bases from V and 2 bases from J, the junction contained 3 bases not matched to a gene. This chain joins TRBV29-1 and TRBJ2-1, with 13 bases aligning to TRBD2. Material: PBMCs. The sequence came from a woman between 35 and 50 years old in good health and CMV-seronegative. In DNA form, the CDR3 reads TGCAGCGTTGAATTCGGGACTAGCGGGACCTACAATGAGCAGTTCTTC. Translation: CSVEFGTSGTYNEQFF.